The 3 T cell receptor beta chains given below trace back to one sample, sequenced in a study of Graves' ophthalmopathy and Graves' hyperthyroidism (dated by TCRdb to the late 2010s). Reads for this sample came from an Illumina HiSeq 2000. For repertoire sequencing, TCR beta CDR3 regions were amplified from RNA transcripts. The first round was an RT-PCR using HTBI primers with the Qiagen OneStep RT-PCR kit, and this first round was followed by a second-round multiplex PCR, then size selection and purification. Clones were called with MiXCR by TCRdb after fastp trimmed the public reads at Q25, and only in-frame beta chains were retained. When rows share a CDR3 protein, they turn into one entry using the most common DNA and genes. This sample gives about 400,000 distinct CDR3 sequences in total; around a fifth of them show up just once. The ten largest clonotypes hold more than 2.5% of the sample. Sequencing was performed on peripheral blood. The receptors come from a woman under 30 with stable Graves' hyperthyroidism. Donor details come from another sample of the same person, matched by shared clones.

The sample holds many counts of this clonotype. The gene calls are TRBV5-6 and TRBJ1-6; weak D call: TRBD1 (5 bases). The germline V and J ends were trimmed by 0 bases and 6 bases, with 10 bases remaining between them. The germline CDR1 and CDR2 sequences are SGHDT and YYEEEE. The CDR3 runs to 15 residues. The CDR3 DNA follows: TGTGCCAGCAGCTTGGGTAGGGGCCTTAATTCACCCCTCCACTTT. It specifies CASSLGRGLNSPLHF. The whole variable domain, filled in from reference TRBV5-6 and TRBJ1-6, reads DAGVTQSPTHLIKTRGQQVTLRCSPKSGHDTVSWYQQALGQGPQFIFQYYEEEERQRGNFPDRFSGHQFPNYSSELNVNALLLGDSALYLCASSLGRGLNSPLHFGNGTRLTVT.

The J gene is TRBJ2-5, the V gene TRBV6-5; D tentatively fits TRBD1 or TRBD2 (6 bases each). The CDR3 has 14 residues. The V and J ends lost 4 bases and 5 bases respectively, with 14 bases between them. The germline CDR1 and CDR2 sequences are MNHEY and SVGAGI. Here the CDR3 reads CASSSGDWYETQYF. CDR3 bases: TGTGCCAGCAGTTCAGGGGACTGGTATGAGACCCAGTACTTC.

This clonotype was found many times. The chain combines TRBV11-2 with TRBJ2-7; a weak D match, TRBD2 (6 bases). The length of the CDR3 is 14 residues. V gave up 1 base and J gave up 5 bases, with 12 bases separating them. Germline CDR1 SGHAT, CDR2 FQNNGV. This chain's CDR3 is CASSLASVFNEQYF. For the CDR3, the DNA is TGTGCCAGCAGCTTAGCTAGCGTATTCAACGAGCAGTACTTC.